The 8 T cell receptor beta chains given below trace back to one sample, sequenced in a study of beta chain features in type 1 diabetes. General observations from the study: Shortening that was moderate but significant affected the TCRB CDR3s of Type 1 diabetes patients in all four CD4+ subsets.

Antigen specificity for these receptors is unknown. The sequenced template was cDNA made from the entire isolated RNA. The table came from immunoSEQ multiplex PCR; TCRdb's copy has only in-frame clones and leaves some out. The sample includes 250,000 to 300,000 clones, less than 30% seen only once; the top ten take roughly 0.011%. Material for sequencing was naive CD4+ T cells from blood. The receptors derive from a woman in her twenties or thirties with type 1 diabetes.

This clone was detected only a few times. The chain carries TRBV4-1 and TRBJ2-7; 9 bases line up with TRBD2. Germline CDR1 and CDR2: MGHRA and YSYEKL. Trimming removed 3 bases from V and 4 bases from J; junction bases left unmatched: 7. The CDR3 length is 15 residues. This chain's CDR3 is CASSHLRREGYEQYF. The CDR3 DNA follows: TGCGCCAGCAGCCATCTCCGGCGGGAGGGATACGAGCAGTACTTC.

J is TRBJ2-3 and V is TRBV6-5; 7 nucleotides align to TRBD1. From germline, CDR1 is MNHEY and CDR2 SVGAGI. CDR3 length: 16 amino acids. V was pared by 0 bases and J by 0 bases, with 3 bases of the junction left unmatched. CDR3 DNA sequence: TGTGCCAGCAGTTACTCGACAGGGACCAGCACAGATACGCAGTATTTT. Its translation: CASSYSTGTSTDTQYF.

This clone was seen only a few times. This chain links TRBV11-2 with TRBJ2-3, with TRBD1 matching over 7 bases. In germline, CDR1 is SGHAT, CDR2 FQNNGV. The junction had 2 bases not matched to a gene; V was cut back by 4 bases and J by 4 bases. CDR3 length: 13 residues. The CDR3 DNA is TGTGCCAGCAGCTCCGGGACAGCAGATACGCAGTATTTT. It encodes CASSSGTADTQYF.

This clone was counted a few times. The chain is built from TRBV13 and TRBJ1-2, with D unclear. Germline V gene data show CDR1 as PRHDT and CDR2 as FYEKMQ (reference sequence). Trimming removed 2 bases from V and 5 bases from J, with 15 bases in between. CDR3 length: 15 residues. The CDR3 sequence: CASSLSTLGEYGYTF. The CDR3, as DNA: TGTGCCAGCAGCTTATCTACCTTGGGAGAGTATGGCTACACCTTC. Variable domain in full (rest from reference TRBV13 and TRBJ1-2): AAGVIQSPRHLIKEKRETATLKCYPIPRHDTVYWYQQGPGQDPQFLISFYEKMQSDKGSIPDRFSAQQFSDYHSELNMSSLELGDSALYFCASSLSTLGEYGYTFGSGTRLTVV.

V is TRBV15 and J is TRBJ1-5; D remains unclear. V was shortened by 4 bases and J by 1 base, with 17 bases between the two germline ends. This CDR3 has 17 residues. Germline CDR1 reads LNHNV; CDR2 reads YYDKDF (reference sequence). DNA for the CDR3: TGTGCCACCAGCACCCTGGAGGTCTTGGGGAGCAATCAGCCCCAGCATTTT. Amino acid sequence: CATSTLEVLGSNQPQHF.

This clone turned up a few times. The V gene is TRBV29-1, the J gene TRBJ2-3, with TRBD1 identical over 8 bases. The CDR3 is 14 residues long. Germline CDR1 and CDR2: SQVTM and ANQGSEA. V was pared by 3 bases and J by 5 bases, with 7 bases of the junction left unmatched. CDR3 loop: CSVDGQGAQDTQYF. The CDR3 coding sequence is TGCAGCGTTGATGGGCAGGGGGCGCAAGATACGCAGTATTTT.

This chain joins TRBV7-9 and TRBJ2-7; TRBD2 matches at 9 bases. V was clipped by 1 base and J by 6 bases; unmatched bases: 4. Per germline, CDR1 SEHNR and CDR2 FQNEAQ (reference sequence). The CDR3 is 14 amino acids. CDR3 coding DNA: TGTGCCAGCAGCTTAGTTGCGGGAGGGGTCGAGCAGTACTTC. This codes for CASSLVAGGVEQYF.

This clone was picked up a small number of times. This rearrangement joins TRBV15 to TRBJ2-5, with 7 positions matching TRBD1. Germline CDR1 LNHNV, CDR2 YYDKDF (reference sequence). V gave up 0 bases and J gave up 1 base; unmatched junction bases: 2. The CDR3 spans 15 residues. The CDR3 region is CATSRDQGVQETQYF. The CDR3, as DNA: TGTGCCACCAGCAGAGATCAGGGGGTCCAAGAGACCCAGTACTTC.